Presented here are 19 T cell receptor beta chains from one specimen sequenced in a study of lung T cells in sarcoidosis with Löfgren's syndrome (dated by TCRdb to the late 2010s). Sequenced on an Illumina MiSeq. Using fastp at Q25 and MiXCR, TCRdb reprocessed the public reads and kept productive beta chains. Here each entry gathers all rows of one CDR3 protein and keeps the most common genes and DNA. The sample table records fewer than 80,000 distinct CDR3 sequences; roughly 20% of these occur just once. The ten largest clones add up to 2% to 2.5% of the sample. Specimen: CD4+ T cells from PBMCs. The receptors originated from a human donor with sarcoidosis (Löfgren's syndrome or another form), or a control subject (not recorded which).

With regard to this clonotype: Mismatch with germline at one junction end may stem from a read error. CDR3 DNA: TGCAGCGTGAGGCCGAACACTGAAGCTCTCTTT. Protein product: CSVRPNTEALF. The chain carries TRBV29-1 and TRBJ1-1; D is unclear. This CDR3 comprises 11 residues. Germline loops: CDR1 SQVTM, CDR2 ANQGSEA.

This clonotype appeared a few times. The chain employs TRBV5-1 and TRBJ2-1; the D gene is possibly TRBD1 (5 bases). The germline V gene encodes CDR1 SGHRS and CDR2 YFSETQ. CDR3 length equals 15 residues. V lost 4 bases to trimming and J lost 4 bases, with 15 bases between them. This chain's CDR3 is CASSPRDSVYNEQFF. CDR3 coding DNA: TGCGCCAGCAGCCCCCGTGACAGCGTATACAATGAGCAGTTCTTC.

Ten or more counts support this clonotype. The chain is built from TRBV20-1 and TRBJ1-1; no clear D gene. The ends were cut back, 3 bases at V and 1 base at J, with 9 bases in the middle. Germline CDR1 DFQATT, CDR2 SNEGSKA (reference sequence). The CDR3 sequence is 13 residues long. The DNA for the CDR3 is TGCAGTGCTAGCCGCCAGCAGAACACTGAAGCTTTCTTT. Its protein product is CSASRQQNTEAFF.

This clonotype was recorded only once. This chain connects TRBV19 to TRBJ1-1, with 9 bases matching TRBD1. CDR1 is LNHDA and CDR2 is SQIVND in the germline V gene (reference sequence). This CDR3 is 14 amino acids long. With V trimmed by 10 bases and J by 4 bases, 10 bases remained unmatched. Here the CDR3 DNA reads TGTGCCACCGGACAGGGGAAAACGAGCACTGAAGCTTTCTTT. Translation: CATGQGKTSTEAFF.

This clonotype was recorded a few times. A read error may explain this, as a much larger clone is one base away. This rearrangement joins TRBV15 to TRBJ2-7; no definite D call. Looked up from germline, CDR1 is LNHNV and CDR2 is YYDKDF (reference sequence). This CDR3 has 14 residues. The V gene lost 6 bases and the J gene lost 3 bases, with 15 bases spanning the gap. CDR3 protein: CATSSRGRGYEQYF. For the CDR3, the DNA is TGTGCCACCAGTTCGAGAGGACGCGGCTACGAGCAGTACTTC.

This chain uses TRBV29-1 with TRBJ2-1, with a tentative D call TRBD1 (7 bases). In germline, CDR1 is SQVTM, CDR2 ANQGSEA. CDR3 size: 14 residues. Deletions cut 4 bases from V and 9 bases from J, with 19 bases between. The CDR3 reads CSVGHAGGYREQFF. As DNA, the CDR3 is TGCAGCGTTGGCCACGCAGGGGGGTACCGTGAGCAGTTCTTC.

This CDR3 reads CASSPRQLNEKLFF. In DNA, the CDR3 is TGTGCCAGCAGTCCTAGACAGCTTAATGAAAAACTGTTTTTT. The chain recombines TRBV12-3 or TRBV12-4 with TRBJ1-4; D might be TRBD1 (5 bases). V was trimmed by 5 bases and J by 4 bases, leaving 11 bases between them. The CDR3 loop spans 14 amino acids.

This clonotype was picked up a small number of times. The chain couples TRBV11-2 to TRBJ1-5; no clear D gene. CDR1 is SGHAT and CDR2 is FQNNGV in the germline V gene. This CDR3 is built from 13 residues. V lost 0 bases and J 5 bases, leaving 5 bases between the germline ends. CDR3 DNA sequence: TGTGCCAGCAGCTTAGATTCGGATCAGCCCCAGCATTTT. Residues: CASSLDSDQPQHF. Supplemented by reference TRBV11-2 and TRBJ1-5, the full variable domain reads EAGVAQSPRYKIIEKRQSVAFWCNPISGHATLYWYQQILGQGPKLLIQFQNNGVVDDSQLPKDRFSAERLKGVDSTLKIQPAKLEDSAVYLCASSLDSDQPQHFGDGTRLSIL.

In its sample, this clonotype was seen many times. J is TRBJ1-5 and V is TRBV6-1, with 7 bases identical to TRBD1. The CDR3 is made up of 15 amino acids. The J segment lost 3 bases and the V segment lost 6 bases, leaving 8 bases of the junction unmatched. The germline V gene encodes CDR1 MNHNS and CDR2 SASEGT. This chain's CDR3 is CASSRGQDPNQPQHF. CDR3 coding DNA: TGTGCCAGCAGCCGCGGACAGGACCCCAATCAGCCCCAGCATTTT.

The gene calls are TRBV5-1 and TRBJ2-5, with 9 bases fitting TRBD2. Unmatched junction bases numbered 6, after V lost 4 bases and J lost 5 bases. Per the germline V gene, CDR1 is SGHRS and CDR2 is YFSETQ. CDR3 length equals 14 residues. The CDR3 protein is CASSPGLALETQYF. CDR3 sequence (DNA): TGCGCCAGCAGCCCTGGACTAGCGTTGGAGACCCAGTACTTC.

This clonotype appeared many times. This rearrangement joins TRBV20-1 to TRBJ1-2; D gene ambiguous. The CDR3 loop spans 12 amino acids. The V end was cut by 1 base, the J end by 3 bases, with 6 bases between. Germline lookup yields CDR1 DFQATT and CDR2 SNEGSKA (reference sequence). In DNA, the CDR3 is TGCAGTGCTAGAGGTCCAGACTATGGCTACACCTTC. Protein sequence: CSARGPDYGYTF.

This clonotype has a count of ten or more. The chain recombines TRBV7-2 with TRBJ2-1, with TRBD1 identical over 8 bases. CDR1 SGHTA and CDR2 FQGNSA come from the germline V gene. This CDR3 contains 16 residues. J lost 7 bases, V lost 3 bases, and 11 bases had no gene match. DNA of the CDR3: TGTGCCAGCAGCTTTACCTGGACAGGGATGATGAATGAGCAGTTCTTC. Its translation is CASSFTWTGMMNEQFF.

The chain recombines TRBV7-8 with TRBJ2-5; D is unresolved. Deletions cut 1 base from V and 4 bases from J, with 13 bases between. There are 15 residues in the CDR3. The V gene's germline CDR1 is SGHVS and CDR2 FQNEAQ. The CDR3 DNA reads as TGTGCCAGCAGCTTAGATAGTAGCAGTTCAGAGACCCAGTACTTC. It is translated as CASSLDSSSSETQYF.

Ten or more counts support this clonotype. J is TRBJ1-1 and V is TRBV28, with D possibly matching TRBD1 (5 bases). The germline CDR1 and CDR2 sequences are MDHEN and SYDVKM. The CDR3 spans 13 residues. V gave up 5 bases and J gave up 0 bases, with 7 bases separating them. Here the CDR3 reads CASSRTLNTEAFF. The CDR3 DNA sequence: TGTGCCAGCAGTCGGACATTGAACACTGAAGCTTTCTTT.

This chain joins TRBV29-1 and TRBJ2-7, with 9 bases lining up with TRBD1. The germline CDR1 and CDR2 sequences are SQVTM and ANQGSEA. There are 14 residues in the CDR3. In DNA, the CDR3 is TGCAACGCCGGACAGGGGACGCCGGCGGGGGAGCAGTACTTC. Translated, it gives CNAGQGTPAGEQYF.

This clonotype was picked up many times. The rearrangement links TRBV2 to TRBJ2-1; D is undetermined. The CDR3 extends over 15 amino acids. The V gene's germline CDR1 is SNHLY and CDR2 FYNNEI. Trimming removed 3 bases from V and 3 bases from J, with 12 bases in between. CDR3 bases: TGTGCCAGCAGTGACGCTCGGGCGGTCTACAATGAGCAGTTCTTC. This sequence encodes CASSDARAVYNEQFF. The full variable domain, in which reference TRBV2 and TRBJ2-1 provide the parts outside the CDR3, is EPEVTQTPSHQVTQMGQEVILRCVPISNHLYFYWYRQILGQKVEFLVSFYNNEISEKSEIFDDQFSVERPDGSNFTLKIRSTKLEDSAMYFCASSDARAVYNEQFFGPGTRLTVL.

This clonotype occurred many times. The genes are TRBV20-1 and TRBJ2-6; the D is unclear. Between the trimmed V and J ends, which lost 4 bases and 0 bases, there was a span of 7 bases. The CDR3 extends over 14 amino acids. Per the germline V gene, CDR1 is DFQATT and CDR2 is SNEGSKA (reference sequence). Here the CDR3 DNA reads TGCAGTGCTAATCGGATCTCTGGGGCCAACGTCCTGACTTTC. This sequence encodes CSANRISGANVLTF.

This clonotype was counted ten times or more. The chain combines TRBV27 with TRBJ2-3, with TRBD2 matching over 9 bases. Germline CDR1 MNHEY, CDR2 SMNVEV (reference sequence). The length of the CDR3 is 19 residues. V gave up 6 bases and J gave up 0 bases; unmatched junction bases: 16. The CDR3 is CASSLRRGGRVGSTDTQYF. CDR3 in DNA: TGTGCCAGCAGCCTGAGACGGGGCGGGAGGGTAGGGAGCACAGATACGCAGTATTTT.

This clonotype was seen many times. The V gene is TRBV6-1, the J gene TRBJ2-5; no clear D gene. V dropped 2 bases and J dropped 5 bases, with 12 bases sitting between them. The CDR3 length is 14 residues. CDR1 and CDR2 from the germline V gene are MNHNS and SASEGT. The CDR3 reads CASSEPGLSETQYF. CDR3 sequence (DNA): TGTGCCAGCAGTGAACCCGGGCTCTCGGAGACCCAGTACTTC.